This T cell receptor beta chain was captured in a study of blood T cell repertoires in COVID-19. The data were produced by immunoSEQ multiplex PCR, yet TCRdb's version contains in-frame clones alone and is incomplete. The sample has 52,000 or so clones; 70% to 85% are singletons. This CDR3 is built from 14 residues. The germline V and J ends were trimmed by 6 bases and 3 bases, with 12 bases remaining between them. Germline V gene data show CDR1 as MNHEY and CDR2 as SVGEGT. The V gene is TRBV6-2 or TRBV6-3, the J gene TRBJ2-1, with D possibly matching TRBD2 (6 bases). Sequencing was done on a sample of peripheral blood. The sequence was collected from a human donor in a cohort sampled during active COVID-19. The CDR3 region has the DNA TGTGCCAGCAGCCGGGCCGGGGGCTACAATGAGCAGTTCTTC. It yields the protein CASSRAGGYNEQFF.